The following is a T cell receptor (beta chain) sequence with its context. V dropped 5 bases and J dropped 2; count of bases not matched to a gene: 8. The CDR3 has 15 amino acids. The V gene's germline CDR1 is LNHDA and CDR2 SQIVND (reference sequence). This sample was included in a study of T cell repertoires in cytomegalovirus infection. As for the study in general: A matching HLA type, together with CMV infection, was signaled by public TCR beta signatures.

TCRdb reanalysed the reads using MiXCR and keeps one entry per CDR3 protein. Seen here are around 550,000 distinct CDR3 sequences, 26% observed once, and the top ten hold roughly an eighth. The TCR sequence derives from a human donor in good health (CMV status not recorded). Some clones in this sample may be carry-over from other donors' samples. The chain couples TRBV19 to TRBJ1-2, with 7 positions matching TRBD1. Sequenced: PBMCs. This CDR3 is CASSPVAGGNYGYTF. CDR3 nucleotide sequence: TGTGCCAGTAGTCCGGTTGCAGGGGGGAACTATGGCTACACCTTC. The full variable domain, with the rest looked up from reference TRBV19 and TRBJ1-2, is DGGITQSPKYLFRKEGQNVTLSCEQNLNHDAMYWYRQDPGQGLRLIYYSQIVNDFQKGDIAEGYSVSREKKESFPLTVTSAQKNPTAFYLCASSPVAGGNYGYTFGSGTRLTVV.